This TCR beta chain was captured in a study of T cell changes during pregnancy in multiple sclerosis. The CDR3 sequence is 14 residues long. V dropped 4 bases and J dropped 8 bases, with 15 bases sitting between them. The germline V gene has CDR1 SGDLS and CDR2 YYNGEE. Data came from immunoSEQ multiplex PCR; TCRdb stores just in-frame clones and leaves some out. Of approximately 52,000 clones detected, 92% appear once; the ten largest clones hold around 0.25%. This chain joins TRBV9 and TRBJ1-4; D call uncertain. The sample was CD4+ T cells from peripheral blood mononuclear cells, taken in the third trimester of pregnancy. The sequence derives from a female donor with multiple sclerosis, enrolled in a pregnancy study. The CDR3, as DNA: TGTGCCAGCAGCCCCGGGGAGCTGGGGGAAAAACTGTTTTTT. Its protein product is CASSPGELGEKLFF. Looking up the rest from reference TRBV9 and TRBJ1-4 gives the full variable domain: DSGVTQTPKHLITATGQRVTLRCSPRSGDLSVYWYQQSLDQGLQFLIQYYNGEERAKGNILERFSAQQFPDLHSELNLSSLELGDSALYFCASSPGELGEKLFFGSGTQLSVL.